These T cell receptor beta chains were read from a single sample in a study of Graves' ophthalmopathy and Graves' hyperthyroidism. From the multiplex PCR reads, TCRdb called clonotypes with MiXCR, one entry per CDR3 protein. The sample holds over a million distinct CDR3 sequences, 35% to 40% seen once. Sequenced: peripheral blood or thyroid tissue (not recorded which). These receptors were obtained from an adult man with Graves' hyperthyroidism. CDR3s include the opening cysteine and the closing phenylalanine or tryptophan. Fields, in order: V gene, D gene, clone size, J gene, CDR3 DNA, CDR3 protein. A D gene is named only where the DNA matches it firmly. The size field is filled for only some rows; it gives once, few, many or a size class.

V: TRBV27
D: NA
size: many
J: TRBJ2-7
DNA: TGTGCCAGCAGCTTACGAGGCGGGACTTACGAGCAGTACTTC
CDR3: CASSLRGGTYEQYF

V: TRBV10-3
D: NA
size: many
J: TRBJ2-6
DNA: TGTGCCATCTCCCGCCTATTCAGGAAAACCGACTCTGGGGCCAACGTCCTGACTTTC
CDR3: CAISRLFRKTDSGANVLTF

V: TRBV29-1
D: NA
size: NA
J: TRBJ1-4
DNA: TGCAGCTTGGGGGGGGACAATGAAAAACTGTTTTTT
CDR3: CSLGGDNEKLFF

V: TRBV10-3
D: NA
size: many
J: TRBJ1-4
DNA: TGTGCCATCAGCGACAGCGTAACAACTAATGAAAAACTGTTTTTT
CDR3: CAISDSVTTNEKLFF

V: TRBV7-9
D: TRBD1
size: NA
J: TRBJ1-2
DNA: TGTGCCAGCAGCCCCCTCGGGACAGCTTCTAACTATGGCTACACCTTC
CDR3: CASSPLGTASNYGYTF

V: TRBV12-3/TRBV12-4
D: NA
size: NA
J: TRBJ2-5
DNA: TGTGCCAGCAGTTCTAACGACAGGTCCCAAGAGACCCAGTACTTC
CDR3: CASSSNDRSQETQYF

V: TRBV7-4
D: NA
size: many
J: TRBJ2-7
DNA: TGTGCCAGCAGCGCACCGGGACTGTACACTTCCTACGAGCAGTACTTC
CDR3: CASSAPGLYTSYEQYF

V: TRBV20-1
D: NA
size: many
J: TRBJ2-7
DNA: TGCAGTGGGGAGGTCAACTACGAGCAGTACTTC
CDR3: CSGEVNYEQYF

V: TRBV24-1
D: NA
size: many
J: TRBJ1-2
DNA: TGTGCCACCAGTGGTCCGGGACGGAGTAACTATGGCTACACCTTC
CDR3: CATSGPGRSNYGYTF

V: TRBV5-1
D: TRBD1
size: few
J: TRBJ1-3
DNA: TGCGCCAGCAGCCAACGACAGGGGACTAGTGGAAACACCATATATTTT
CDR3: CASSQRQGTSGNTIYF

V: TRBV7-2
D: NA
size: few
J: TRBJ1-1
DNA: TGTGCCAGCAGCTTATATCGGGCTCCCGAAGCTTTCTTT
CDR3: CASSLYRAPEAFF

V: TRBV20-1
D: TRBD2
size: NA
J: TRBJ2-7
DNA: TGCAGCTTCACGGGGGGCTACGAGCAGTACTTC
CDR3: CSFTGGYEQYF

V: TRBV29-1
D: TRBD1
size: many
J: TRBJ2-2
DNA: TGCAGCGTTGAAGACCCGGGACAGGGGGCGACCGGGGAGCTGTTTTTT
CDR3: CSVEDPGQGATGELFF

V: TRBV19
D: NA
size: many
J: TRBJ2-7
DNA: TGTGCCAGTAGTGCGAGCTCACAGATCCCGCGTGGGGAGCAGTACTTC
CDR3: CASSASSQIPRGEQYF

V: TRBV12-3/TRBV12-4
D: TRBD2
size: many
J: TRBJ2-7
DNA: TGTGCCAGCAGTTGGAGCGGGAGATCGGACGAGCAGTACTTC
CDR3: CASSWSGRSDEQYF

V: TRBV5-1
D: NA
size: NA
J: TRBJ1-2
DNA: TGCGCCAGCAGCCAGACTACCGGGACATCTAACTATGGCTACACCTTC
CDR3: CASSQTTGTSNYGYTF

V: TRBV7-9
D: TRBD2
size: many
J: TRBJ2-7
DNA: TGTGCCAGCAGCTACTCGGGGAGGGTCCACGAGCAGTACTTC
CDR3: CASSYSGRVHEQYF

V: TRBV12-5
D: NA
size: NA
J: TRBJ1-4
DNA: TGTGCTAGTGGTTCTTTCACACCCCTTGAAAAACTGTTTTTT
CDR3: CASGSFTPLEKLFF

V: TRBV9
D: NA
size: NA
J: TRBJ1-4
DNA: TGTGCCAGCTCACTATACGACCTCAGAGCAACTAATGAAAAACTGTTTTTT
CDR3: CASSLYDLRATNEKLFF

V: TRBV25-1
D: TRBD1
size: NA
J: TRBJ1-1
DNA: TGTGCCAGCAGTGAACCCGGGACAGGGGGTAGGAACACTGAAGCTTTCTTT
CDR3: CASSEPGTGGRNTEAFF

V: TRBV4-1
D: NA
size: NA
J: TRBJ1-3
DNA: TGCGCCAGCAGCCAGCGGGGGCAGGCAGTTGGAAACACCATATATTTT
CDR3: CASSQRGQAVGNTIYF

V: TRBV6-1
D: NA
size: many
J: TRBJ1-5
DNA: TGTGCCACCCTAGGCGGGGCAGCTAATCAGCCCCAGCATTTT
CDR3: CATLGGAANQPQHF

V: TRBV7-9
D: TRBD2
size: NA
J: TRBJ2-7
DNA: TGTGCCACCAGCCTGACTAGCGGGAGGGTGGTGCAGTACTTC
CDR3: CATSLTSGRVVQYF

V: TRBV27
D: TRBD1
size: NA
J: TRBJ2-5
DNA: TGTGCCAGCAGACTACAGGGGGCTGGGGGGGAGACCCAGTACTTC
CDR3: CASRLQGAGGETQYF

V: TRBV2
D: NA
size: NA
J: TRBJ2-2
DNA: TGTGCCAGCAGTCCCCGGGAATCGGGGTTGGGGGAGCTGTTTTTT
CDR3: CASSPRESGLGELFF

V: TRBV29-1
D: NA
size: many
J: TRBJ2-7
DNA: TGCAGCACGACAGCCAAAGGACGGGTGTCCTCCTACTACGAGCAGTACTTC
CDR3: CSTTAKGRVSSYYEQYF

V: TRBV2
D: NA
size: NA
J: TRBJ1-1
DNA: TGTGCCAGCAGTCCAGAGGGTGGGGGGTTCGTCACTGAAGCTTTCTTT
CDR3: CASSPEGGGFVTEAFF

V: TRBV2
D: NA
size: NA
J: TRBJ1-3
DNA: TGTGCCAGCAGTGTAGGGGGGCTTGAAAACACCATATATTTT
CDR3: CASSVGGLENTIYF

V: TRBV2
D: NA
size: many
J: TRBJ2-5
DNA: TGTGCCAGCAGGGCGGACGGCCCCCAAGAGACCCAGTACTTC
CDR3: CASRADGPQETQYF

V: TRBV7-2
D: TRBD2
size: NA
J: TRBJ2-5
DNA: TGTGCCAGTAGTATACCCCCAGGAAGCGGGGAAGAGACCCAGTACTTC
CDR3: CASSIPPGSGEETQYF

V: TRBV7-2
D: NA
size: few
J: TRBJ2-7
DNA: TGTGCCAGCAGTTATGGGCAGGGGATCTACGAGCAGTACTTC
CDR3: CASSYGQGIYEQYF

V: TRBV7-9
D: TRBD2
size: many
J: TRBJ2-7
DNA: TGTGCCAGCTCTTTGGAATTAGCGGGAGCCGAGCAGTACTTC
CDR3: CASSLELAGAEQYF

V: TRBV20-1
D: NA
size: NA
J: TRBJ1-1
DNA: TGCAATTCTCTACAGTGGGGCGCTGAAGCTTTCTTT
CDR3: CNSLQWGAEAFF

V: TRBV20-1
D: TRBD2
size: few
J: TRBJ2-2
DNA: TGCAGTGCTCGTCCAGGGACTAGGACCACCGGGGAGCTGTTTTTT
CDR3: CSARPGTRTTGELFF

V: TRBV7-8
D: NA
size: NA
J: TRBJ1-2
DNA: TGTGCCAGCAGCCCACAACGGGGGATTGTCGGCTACACCTTC
CDR3: CASSPQRGIVGYTF

V: TRBV6-1
D: TRBD1
size: NA
J: TRBJ1-1
DNA: TGTGCCAGCAGAAATACAGGGGGGAACACTGAAGCTTTCTTT
CDR3: CASRNTGGNTEAFF

V: TRBV19
D: NA
size: many
J: TRBJ1-2
DNA: TGTGCCAGTAGTATACTGGCAGAACATGGCTACACCTTC
CDR3: CASSILAEHGYTF

V: TRBV20-1
D: TRBD2
size: NA
J: TRBJ2-7
DNA: TGCAGTGCCGAGGGGACTAGCGTTTCCTACGAGCAGTACTTC
CDR3: CSAEGTSVSYEQYF

V: TRBV11-1
D: TRBD2
size: NA
J: TRBJ2-7
DNA: TGTGCCAGCAGCCCAACCAGTGTTATCCGTCCACTCCTAGCGGGAGTGTCCCACGAGCAGTACTTC
CDR3: CASSPTSVIRPLLAGVSHEQYF

V: TRBV10-3
D: NA
size: NA
J: TRBJ1-2
DNA: TGTGCCAGCAGTTACCTGAACAGGGCCCGGGATGGCTACACCTTC
CDR3: CASSYLNRARDGYTF

V: TRBV6-5
D: TRBD1
size: few
J: TRBJ1-1
DNA: TGTGCCAGCAGTTGGGGGGGACAGTACACTGAAGCTTTCTTT
CDR3: CASSWGGQYTEAFF

V: TRBV2
D: TRBD1
size: many
J: TRBJ1-3
DNA: TGTGCCAGCAGTGGACGGACAGGGGCTGGAAACACCATATATTTT
CDR3: CASSGRTGAGNTIYF

V: TRBV10-3
D: TRBD1
size: NA
J: TRBJ1-5
DNA: TGTGCCATCAGTGACGGGACAGGGGTGATTCAGCCCCAGCATTTT
CDR3: CAISDGTGVIQPQHF

V: TRBV7-8
D: TRBD2
size: many
J: TRBJ2-7
DNA: TGTGCCAGCAGTTACTCGAAGGGACTAGCGTCGCACGAGCAGTACTTC
CDR3: CASSYSKGLASHEQYF

V: TRBV14
D: NA
size: NA
J: TRBJ2-7
DNA: TGTGCCAGCAGCCAAGTTTGGTCCAAGGATTACGAGCAGTACTTC
CDR3: CASSQVWSKDYEQYF

V: TRBV9
D: NA
size: NA
J: TRBJ2-5
DNA: TGTGCCAGCAGCGTAGGAGTTCCGTCGGGTGCGACCCAGTACTTC
CDR3: CASSVGVPSGATQYF

V: TRBV13
D: NA
size: many
J: TRBJ1-1
DNA: TGTGCCAGCAGGGGGAATGGGGGAGTGTACCCTGAAGCTTTCTTT
CDR3: CASRGNGGVYPEAFF

V: TRBV7-9
D: TRBD1
size: NA
J: TRBJ1-5
DNA: TGTGCCTGGAGTGTACGGGGGGGGACAGGGAGTCAGCCCCAGCATTTT
CDR3: CAWSVRGGTGSQPQHF

V: TRBV9
D: NA
size: many
J: TRBJ1-1
DNA: TGTGCCAGCAGCGTGGCCAGTGAGGGTTGGGCTTTCTTT
CDR3: CASSVASEGWAFF

V: TRBV20-1
D: NA
size: many
J: TRBJ1-2
DNA: TGCAGTGCCCTCTTGGGGGCGGCGTGGATCTATGGCTACACCTTC
CDR3: CSALLGAAWIYGYTF

V: TRBV11-2
D: TRBD1
size: few
J: TRBJ1-1
DNA: TGTGCCAGCACCACGACAGGGCACACTGAAGCTTTCTTT
CDR3: CASTTTGHTEAFF

V: TRBV2
D: NA
size: many
J: TRBJ1-6
DNA: TGTGCCAGCATCCGGGTTCTTAATTCACCCCTCCACTTT
CDR3: CASIRVLNSPLHF

V: TRBV20-1
D: TRBD1
size: NA
J: TRBJ2-7
DNA: TGCAGTGCTATACAGGGACAGCACTACGAGCAGTACTTC
CDR3: CSAIQGQHYEQYF

V: TRBV7-9
D: TRBD1
size: many
J: TRBJ2-7
DNA: TGTGCCAGCAGCTTAAGGGGGCGCGAGCAGTACTTC
CDR3: CASSLRGREQYF